This passage covers 18 T cell receptor beta chains from one sample sequenced in a study of molecular identifiers for immune sequencing clone quantification. Via MiXCR, TCRdb re-called the PCR reads, giving one row per CDR3 protein. The sample lists approximately 500,000 distinct CDR3 sequences; about 25% were seen once. The source material was naive CD8+ T cells from blood, with Jurkat cell RNA spiked in. Subset noted: FACS-sorted CD8+CD4-CCR7+CD45RA+ naive T cells. The receptors come from a human donor in good health. Some libraries in this study had Jurkat cell RNA spiked in.

About this clonotype itself: Sequence at one end of the junction differs from germline and may be a read error. The V call is TRBV27, the J call TRBJ2-7, with D possibly TRBD2 on 5 matching bases. CDR1 is MNHEY and CDR2 is SMNVEV in the germline V gene (reference sequence). The CDR3 loop spans 16 amino acids. The CDR3 region has the DNA TGTGCCAGCAGTTTATCCCAGGACGGGATGACCTACGAGCAGTGCTTC. This encodes CASSLSQDGMTYEQCF.

J is TRBJ1-6 and V is TRBV19; D perhaps matches TRBD1 (6 bases). Germline values: CDR1 LNHDA, CDR2 SQIVND (reference sequence). This CDR3 has 15 amino acids. V lost 5 bases and J 1 base, leaving 9 bases between the germline ends. The CDR3 DNA reads as TGTGCCAGTAGTGCAACAGGGTCCTATAATTCACCCCTCCACTTT. It codes for CASSATGSYNSPLHF.

About this clonotype: Just one base apart from a much larger clone, this may be a read error. The chain couples TRBV6-2 or TRBV6-3 to TRBJ2-2, with 8 bases fitting TRBD1. The CDR3 runs to 15 residues. Germline CDR1 is MNHEY and CDR2 is SVGEGT. DNA for the CDR3: TGTGCCAGCAGTTACGGGACAGGTTACACCGGGGAGCTGTCTTTT. Residues: CASSYGTGYTGELSF.

This clonotype turned up a few times. V usage is TRBV20-1 and J usage is TRBJ2-5; 7 bases map to TRBD2. In germline, CDR1 is DFQATT, CDR2 SNEGSKA (reference sequence). V lost 6 bases and J lost 4; bases outside the gene matches: 11. The CDR3 contains 14 residues. CDR3 protein: CSARPRDYRETQYF. The DNA for the CDR3 is TGCAGTGCCAGACCCCGGGACTACAGAGAGACCCAGTACTTC.

In this sample, this clonotype turned up many times. The CDR3 loop is CATSDSAANEVLETQYF. CDR3 in DNA: TGTGCCACCAGTGATTCCGCGGCTAATGAGGTCCTAGAGACCCAGTACTTC. The rearrangement links TRBV24-1 to TRBJ2-5, with D unclear. The V end lost 2 bases, the J end lost 4 bases, and 19 bases lay between the germline ends. The CDR3 contains 17 residues. Germline V gene data show CDR1 as KGHDR and CDR2 as SFDVKD.

This clonotype appeared a few times. The genes are TRBV6-6 and TRBJ2-1; 8 positions agree with TRBD2. CDR1 is MNHNY, CDR2 SVGAGI, per germline (reference sequence). This CDR3 is built from 14 residues. After removal of 5 bases from V and 6 bases from J, the junction contained 6 bases not matched to a gene. The CDR3 here is CASSTGLASNEQFF. The CDR3 DNA reads as TGTGCCAGCAGTACCGGACTAGCCAGCAATGAGCAGTTCTTC.

On this clonotype itself: A much larger clone differs by one base, so this may be a read error. CDR3: CASSLALDTSYERYF. Here the CDR3 DNA reads TGCGCCAGCAGCTTGGCCCTGGACACCTCCTACGAGCGGTACTTC. The rearrangement joins TRBV5-1 to TRBJ2-7; tentatively, D is TRBD1 (5 bases). Germline V gives CDR1 SGHRS, CDR2 YFSETQ. This CDR3 has 15 residues.

This clonotype was seen at least ten times. CDR3 nucleotide sequence: TGTGCCAGCAGAGGTCTGAACACCGGGGAGCTGTTTTTT. Residues: CASRGLNTGELFF. The rearrangement uses TRBV13 and TRBJ2-2; D is undetermined. From germline, CDR1 is PRHDT and CDR2 FYEKMQ (reference sequence). The CDR3 spans 13 residues. V lost 6 bases and J 1 base, leaving 6 bases between the germline ends.

The CDR3 region has the DNA TGTGCCAGCAGTTTAGGGACTAGCATGGTCTACGAGCAGTACTTC. Its translation: CASSLGTSMVYEQYF. The chain has TRBV27 and TRBJ2-7, with 9 bases aligning to TRBD2. CDR1 and CDR2 (germline): MNHEY, SMNVEV (reference sequence). The V gene end was trimmed by 2 bases and the J gene end by 3 bases; junction bases not matched to a gene: 5. The length of the CDR3 is 15 residues.

The rearrangement joins TRBV27 to TRBJ1-1; 9 positions match TRBD1. The J segment lost 5 bases and the V segment lost 8 bases, leaving 15 bases of the junction unmatched. CDR3 length equals 16 residues. CDR1 and CDR2 from the germline V gene are MNHEY and SMNVEV (reference sequence). The CDR3 reads CASGSRDRVSETEAFF. In DNA, the CDR3 is TGTGCCAGCGGATCGAGGGACAGGGTTTCGGAAACTGAAGCTTTCTTT.

With respect to this clonotype: The junction departs from germline at one end; a sequencing error may be responsible. The chain recombines TRBV5-1 with TRBJ1-1, with no clear D. The CDR3 totals 12 residues. The germline V gene has CDR1 SGHRS and CDR2 YFSETQ. CDR3 protein: CASRAYDTKAFF. DNA for the CDR3: TGCGCCAGCAGAGCTTACGACACTAAAGCTTTCTTT.

Concerning this clonotype: It may be a read error: a sequence one base away is much more abundant. V gene TRBV7-9 combines with J gene TRBJ1-1, with D possibly matching TRBD1 (5 bases). Trimming removed 1 base from V and 5 bases from J, with 11 bases in between. The CDR3 runs 14 residues. The germline V gene encodes CDR1 SEHNR and CDR2 FQNEAQ (reference sequence). The CDR3 bases are TGTGCCAGCAGCTTAGAGTATAAGGGGACTGAAGCTTTCTTT. It is translated as CASSLEYKGTEAFF.

The chain joins TRBV4-2 to TRBJ2-7; a possible D gene is TRBD1 (5 bases). This CDR3 has 16 amino acids. Germline V CDR1 and CDR2: LGHNA, YNFKEQ. The ends were cut back, 3 bases at V and 2 bases at J, with 17 bases in the middle. The CDR3 loop is CASSQGIVGDTYEQYF. The CDR3, as DNA: TGTGCCAGCAGCCAGGGGATTGTAGGGGATACCTACGAGCAGTACTTC.

As regards this clonotype: A single base separates this from a much larger clone, so it may be a read error. V and J are TRBV29-1 and TRBJ1-4; TRBD1 is a possible D gene (6 bases). Germline V gives CDR1 SQVTM, CDR2 ANQGSEA. Trimming removed 4 bases from V and 9 bases from J, with 12 bases in between. The CDR3 is made up of 12 amino acids. CDR3 region: CSVADSLQKLFF. CDR3 nucleotides: TGCAGCGTTGCGGACAGTCTCCAAAAACTGTTTTTT.

This clonotype was recorded many times. The rearrangement links TRBV27 to TRBJ2-3, with D perhaps TRBD2 (6 bases). Germline CDR1 is MNHEY and CDR2 is SMNVEV (reference sequence). Trimming took off 3 bases at V and 1 base at J, with 17 bases between the two ends. This CDR3 has 17 residues. CDR3 residues: CASSFTPDYWGTDTQYF. DNA of the CDR3: TGTGCCAGCAGTTTCACCCCGGACTATTGGGGCACAGATACGCAGTATTTT.

The genes are TRBV19 and TRBJ2-5; D call uncertain. V was trimmed by 6 bases and J by 1 base, leaving 9 bases between them. Looked up from germline, CDR1 is LNHDA and CDR2 is SQIVND (reference sequence). CDR3 length: 13 amino acids. The CDR3 sequence is CASSASLQETQYF. The CDR3 DNA reads as TGTGCCAGTAGCGCATCCCTCCAAGAGACCCAGTACTTC. Supplemented by reference TRBV19 and TRBJ2-5, the full variable domain reads DGGITQSPKYLFRKEGQNVTLSCEQNLNHDAMYWYRQDPGQGLRLIYYSQIVNDFQKGDIAEGYSVSREKKESFPLTVTSAQKNPTAFYLCASSASLQETQYFGPGTRLLVL.

This sequence joins TRBV30 and TRBJ2-3; D might be TRBD1 (5 bases). This CDR3 is built from 15 residues. Germline V lookup: CDR1 GTSNPN, CDR2 SVGIG (reference sequence). V lost 0 bases to trimming and J lost 4 bases, with 14 bases between them. The CDR3 nucleotides are TGTGCCTGGAGTGTAATGGGGCGCCTAGCAGATACGCAGTATTTT. Translating it yields CAWSVMGRLADTQYF. Filled out from reference TRBV30 and TRBJ2-3, the complete variable domain reads SQTIHQWPATLVQPVGSPLSLECTVEGTSNPNLYWYRQAAGRGLQLLFYSVGIGQISSEVPQNLSASRPQDRQFILSSKKLLLSDSGFYLCAWSVMGRLADTQYFGPGTRLTVL.

Comments on this clonotype: This CDR3 is missing its conserved last phenylalanine or tryptophan, likely due to a read error. The chain employs TRBV7-2 and TRBJ1-5, with a tentative D call TRBD1 (5 bases). Looked up from germline, CDR1 is SGHTA and CDR2 is FQGNSA. There are 16 residues in the CDR3. This CDR3 is CASSLERGTPYQHQHI. The CDR3, as DNA: TGTGCCAGCAGCTTAGAGCGAGGGACCCCCTATCAGCACCAGCATATT.